The 28 T cell receptor beta chains below come from one sample, sequenced in a study of monozygotic twins with inflammatory bowel disease. TCRdb re-called the 5' RACE reads; every CDR3 protein appears as one record, without DNA. Its listing shows approximately 420,000 distinct CDR3 sequences. Source material: blood. These receptor sequences come from a human donor with ulcerative colitis or Crohn's disease, or a healthy co-twin of an affected twin (not recorded which).

The V and J genes are TRBV18 and TRBJ1-6; TCRdb gives TRBD1 as the D gene, but with no DNA this cannot be confirmed. Per the germline V gene, CDR1 is KGHSH and CDR2 is LQKENI. The CDR3 has 16 amino acids. CDR3 sequence: CASSPPVAGFNSPLHF.

This chain uses TRBV5-5 with TRBJ1-4. Germline V gene lookup returns CDR1 SGHKS and CDR2 YYEKEE (reference sequence). This CDR3 is built from 13 residues. The CDR3 is CASSWDRASQLFF.

The V call is TRBV29-1, the J call TRBJ2-7; TCRdb lists TRBD2, though no DNA is available to test this call. The CDR3 consists of 16 residues. CDR1 and CDR2 (germline): SQVTM, ANQGSEA. The CDR3 sequence is CSVEYEGTSTTYEQYF.

V is TRBV12-3 or TRBV12-4 and J is TRBJ2-5. The CDR3 runs to 12 residues. CDR3: CASSLAQKTQYF.

This rearrangement joins TRBV2 to TRBJ1-1. The CDR3 has 13 amino acids. Germline CDR1 is SNHLY and CDR2 is FYNNEI. CDR3 amino acids: CASSSKGNTEAVF.

The chain employs TRBV15 and TRBJ2-5; TCRdb proposes TRBD2, but this gene call is untestable without DNA. CDR1 and CDR2 (germline): LNHNV, YYDKDF (reference sequence). There are 14 residues in the CDR3. CDR3 amino acids: CATSREGQQETQYF.

The chain is built from TRBV18 and TRBJ1-1. The CDR3 is 14 amino acids. Germline V gives CDR1 KGHSH, CDR2 LQKENI. The CDR3 spells CASSPPLLGTEAFF. Looking up the rest from reference TRBV18 and TRBJ1-1 gives the full variable domain: NAGVMQNPRHLVRRRGQEARLRCSPMKGHSHVYWYRQLPEEGLKFMVYLQKENIIDESGMPKERFSAEFPKEGPSILRIQQVVRGDSAAYFCASSPPLLGTEAFFGQGTRLTVV.

The chain carries TRBV7-2 and TRBJ2-3; TCRdb designates TRBD2, a call that cannot be tested without DNA. The CDR3 contains 12 residues. Germline V gene lookup returns CDR1 SGHTA and CDR2 FQGNSA. CDR3 residues: CASSPRMNTQYF.

This sequence joins TRBV7-2 and TRBJ1-1. This CDR3 contains 12 residues. CDR1 is SGHTA and CDR2 is FQGNSA in the germline V gene. The CDR3 sequence: CASSFSNTEAFF.

The chain is built from TRBV6-5 and TRBJ2-7. CDR1 and CDR2 (germline): MNHEY, SVGAGI. CDR3 size: 13 residues. The CDR3 spells CASSRPPVYEQYF.

The chain recombines TRBV6-6 with TRBJ2-5. Germline CDR1 and CDR2: MNHNY and SVGAGI (reference sequence). The CDR3 has 13 residues. CDR3 residues: CASSYSQKETQYF.

The V call is TRBV5-1, the J call TRBJ2-1. The CDR3 contains 12 residues. In germline, CDR1 is SGHRS, CDR2 YFSETQ. CDR3 amino acids: CASSLNVNEQFF.

The rearrangement uses TRBV5-1 and TRBJ2-2; TCRdb names TRBD2, which stays unverified in the absence of DNA. In germline, CDR1 is SGHRS, CDR2 YFSETQ. The CDR3 length is 16 residues. The CDR3 reads CASSLGSGKNTGELFF. The whole variable domain, remainder taken from reference TRBV5-1 and TRBJ2-2, is KAGVTQTPRYLIKTRGQQVTLSCSPISGHRSVSWYQQTPGQGLQFLFEYFSETQRNKGNFPGRFSGRQFSNSRSEMNVSTLELGDSALYLCASSLGSGKNTGELFFGEGSRLTVL.

The J gene is TRBJ2-3, the V gene TRBV5-1; TCRdb's D call of TRBD1 is untestable without DNA. The CDR3 loop spans 16 amino acids. Germline V gene sequence: CDR1 SGHRS, CDR2 YFSETQ. CDR3 protein: CASSLVLGVGSDTQYF.

The chain recombines TRBV14 with TRBJ2-1; without DNA, the TCRdb call of TRBD1 cannot be checked. The CDR3 consists of 15 residues. Per germline, CDR1 SGHDN and CDR2 FVKESK. The CDR3 loop reads CASSHRLGGGNEQFF.

The CDR3: CASRPGKGTEAFF. This chain joins TRBV6-2 or TRBV6-3 and TRBJ1-1; the D call of TRBD1 rests on TCRdb alone, since no DNA is present to check it. The germline V gene encodes CDR1 MNHEY and CDR2 SVGEGT. This CDR3 has 13 residues.

This rearrangement joins TRBV7-2 to TRBJ2-7; TCRdb selects TRBD2, and the lack of DNA leaves this call unchecked. This CDR3 is 14 amino acids long. The germline V gene encodes CDR1 SGHTA and CDR2 FQGNSA. This CDR3 reads CASSLDPRAFDQYF.

The J gene is TRBJ2-2, the V gene TRBV6-2 or TRBV6-3; no DNA is available, so the TRBD1 call from TCRdb remains unchecked. CDR3 length equals 16 residues. The V gene's germline CDR1 is MNHEY and CDR2 SVGEGT. CDR3 sequence reads: CASSYGTGGLTGELFF.

The V gene is TRBV27, the J gene TRBJ1-6. Germline assignment: CDR1 MNHEY and CDR2 SMNVEV (reference sequence). The CDR3 totals 13 residues. The CDR3 region is CASSLGVNSPLHF.

The CDR3 sequence: CASSYQSSAALHF. The rearrangement links TRBV6-5 to TRBJ1-6. The CDR3 has 13 residues. Germline values: CDR1 MNHEY, CDR2 SVGAGI.

The gene calls are TRBV18 and TRBJ1-1; absent DNA, TCRdb's TRBD1 call cannot be checked. The CDR3 extends over 15 amino acids. Per germline, CDR1 KGHSH and CDR2 LQKENI. The CDR3 region is CASSPRQVVGTEAFF.

This chain connects TRBV3-1 to TRBJ1-2; the TCRdb D gene call, TRBD1, has no DNA to confirm it. Germline CDR1 and CDR2: LGHDT and YNNKEL (reference sequence). CDR3 length equals 16 residues. CDR3 sequence reads: CASSQGGQGNFNGYTF. The complete variable domain, with remaining parts taken from reference TRBV3-1 and TRBJ1-2, reads DTAVSQTPKYLVTQMGNDKSIKCEQNLGHDTMYWYKQDSKKFLKIMFSYNNKELIINETVPNRFSPKSPDKAHLNLHINSLELGDSAVYFCASSQGGQGNFNGYTFGSGTRLTVV.

This chain joins TRBV7-9 and TRBJ1-4; TCRdb's assignment of TRBD1 cannot be checked, as there is no DNA. This CDR3 has 14 amino acids. Germline V lookup: CDR1 SEHNR, CDR2 FQNEAQ (reference sequence). Here the CDR3 reads CASSPGQYFEKLFF.

V gene TRBV29-1 combines with J gene TRBJ1-1; TCRdb selects TRBD1, and the lack of DNA leaves this call unchecked. There are 14 residues in the CDR3. CDR1 SQVTM and CDR2 ANQGSEA come from the germline V gene. CDR3 sequence reads: CSVGSGDLNIEAFF.

CDR3 amino acids: CASSPLGYNQPQHF. J is TRBJ1-5 and V is TRBV28. The CDR3 is made up of 14 amino acids. Germline V lookup: CDR1 MDHEN, CDR2 SYDVKM.

This rearrangement joins TRBV7-2 to TRBJ1-5. Germline CDR1 is SGHTA and CDR2 is FQGNSA. The CDR3 totals 17 residues. The CDR3 sequence is CASSLVPGGISNQPQHF. Using reference TRBV7-2 and TRBJ1-5 for the parts outside the CDR3, the full variable domain is GAGVSQSPSNKVTEKGKDVELRCDPISGHTALYWYRQSLGQGLEFLIYFQGNSAPDKSGLPSDRFSAERTGGSVSTLTIQRTQQEDSAVYLCASSLVPGGISNQPQHFGDGTRLSIL.

This chain joins TRBV5-1 and TRBJ1-1; TCRdb designates TRBD1, a call that cannot be tested without DNA. The CDR3 extends over 13 amino acids. Germline CDR1 and CDR2: SGHRS and YFSETQ. The CDR3 sequence is CASSTGARTEAFF.

This rearrangement joins TRBV7-9 to TRBJ2-7; TCRdb designates TRBD1, a call that cannot be tested without DNA. The germline CDR1 and CDR2 sequences are SEHNR and FQNEAQ (reference sequence). The CDR3 sequence is 13 residues long. The CDR3 loop reads CASSLAGVDEQYF.